These 21 T cell receptor beta chains came from one sample sequenced in a study of T cell repertoires in cytomegalovirus infection. These receptors' targets are unknown. One entry per CDR3 protein, called by TCRdb with MiXCR from the reads. The table has 450,000 to 600,000 distinct CDR3 sequences, about 33% seen once. Sequences were derived from cultured PBMCs, sampled from culture after CMV antigen stimulation. The source is a human donor in good health (CMV status not recorded). Some clones in this sample may be carry-over from other donors' samples.

This chain joins TRBV7-2 and TRBJ2-7; 7 bases are a match to TRBD2. This CDR3 has 17 residues. J gave up 2 bases and V 2 bases, and 12 bases lay outside the gene matches. From germline, CDR1 is SGHTA and CDR2 FQGNSA. CDR3 DNA: TGTGCCAGCAGCTTATATCAGAGCGGGGCTCAGACCTACGAGCAGTACTTC. Residues: CASSLYQSGAQTYEQYF.

This clonotype was observed a few times. This chain joins TRBV11-2 and TRBJ2-4, with TRBD2 identical over 14 bases. The CDR3 is made up of 18 amino acids. The ends lost 5 bases at V and 1 base at J; junction bases unmatched: 7. Germline-derived CDR1 and CDR2 are SGHAT and FQNNGV. The CDR3 spells CASSPGLAGAMAKNIQYF. In nucleotides, the CDR3 is TGTGCCAGCAGCCCGGGACTAGCGGGAGCTATGGCCAAAAACATTCAGTACTTC.

The CDR3 DNA reads as TGCAGCGTTGCAAGACTAGCGGGAGCAGATACGCAGTATTTT. It yields the protein CSVARLAGADTQYF. V and J are TRBV29-1 and TRBJ2-3, with 12 positions matching TRBD2. Germline V gives CDR1 SQVTM, CDR2 ANQGSEA. This CDR3 is 14 amino acids long. Trimming at V came to 4 bases and at J to 4 bases, leaving 3 bases not matched to a gene.

V gene TRBV14 combines with J gene TRBJ2-1; the D call may be TRBD1 or TRBD2 (6 bases each). Trimming stripped 4 bases from V and 12 bases from J, with 16 bases between. The CDR3 extends over 13 amino acids. CDR1 SGHDN and CDR2 FVKESK come from the germline V gene. In DNA form, the CDR3 reads TGTGCCAGCAGCCGTGGAGGGGGGTACGGGCAGTTCTTC. This encodes CASSRGGGYGQFF. Using reference TRBV14 and TRBJ2-1 for the parts outside the CDR3, the full variable domain is EAGVTQFPSHSVIEKGQTVTLRCDPISGHDNLYWYRRVMGKEIKFLLHFVKESKQDESGMPNNRFLAERTGGTYSTLKVQPAELEDSGVYFCASSRGGGYGQFFGPGTRLTVL.

The DNA of the CDR3 is TGTGCCAGCGGGGCCGGGACTAGGAGGTTCTACAATGAGCAGTTCTTC. Translating it yields CASGAGTRRFYNEQFF. This chain connects TRBV12-3 or TRBV12-4 to TRBJ2-1, with 8 bases aligning to TRBD2. This CDR3 comprises 16 residues. V shed 8 bases and J 3 bases; nucleotides not matched to a gene: 12.

The rearrangement joins TRBV14 to TRBJ2-3, with 7 bases identical to TRBD1. The germline CDR1 and CDR2 sequences are SGHDN and FVKESK. This CDR3 region has 15 residues. Unmatched junction bases numbered 9, after V lost 3 bases and J lost 6 bases. The chain's CDR3 is CASSHRTGVADTQYF. In nucleotides, the CDR3 is TGTGCCAGCAGCCATCGGACAGGAGTAGCCGATACGCAGTATTTT. The whole variable domain, filled in from reference TRBV14 and TRBJ2-3, reads EAGVTQFPSHSVIEKGQTVTLRCDPISGHDNLYWYRRVMGKEIKFLLHFVKESKQDESGMPNNRFLAERTGGTYSTLKVQPAELEDSGVYFCASSHRTGVADTQYFGPGTRLTVL.

This rearrangement joins TRBV29-1 to TRBJ2-1; D unclear. Germline-derived CDR1 and CDR2 are SQVTM and ANQGSEA. V gave up 0 bases and J gave up 0 bases, with 12 bases separating them. The CDR3 totals 16 residues. CDR3 amino acids: CSVEDPVYNSYNEQFF. CDR3 bases: TGCAGCGTTGAAGACCCGGTCTACAACTCCTACAATGAGCAGTTCTTC.

This clonotype was counted once. The chain joins TRBV10-3 to TRBJ1-2; TRBD1 aligns across 8 bases. The CDR3 sequence is 14 residues long. CDR1 ENHRY and CDR2 SYGVKD come from the germline V gene. V was clipped by 4 bases and J by 6 bases; unmatched bases: 7. The CDR3 coding sequence is TGTGCCATCAGTGGTGGACAGGGACCCCATGGCTACACCTTC. Translating gives CAISGGQGPHGYTF.

The CDR3 protein is CASSQAFTGGSYEQYF. The CDR3 DNA sequence: TGCGCCAGCAGCCAAGCATTCACGGGAGGGTCCTACGAGCAGTACTTC. The rearrangement joins TRBV4-1 to TRBJ2-7; 8 nucleotides line up with TRBD2. With 1 base clipped from V and 1 base from J, the junction kept 6 bases outside the gene matches. Germline values: CDR1 MGHRA, CDR2 YSYEKL. This CDR3 is 16 amino acids long.

This clonotype has only a few counts. This chain joins TRBV7-2 and TRBJ1-1; D not resolved. Germline-derived CDR1 and CDR2 are SGHTA and FQGNSA. The V end lost 3 bases, the J end lost 1 base, and 15 bases lay between the germline ends. The CDR3 contains 16 residues. CDR3 loop: CASSFRASGQNTEAFF. CDR3 DNA sequence: TGTGCCAGCAGCTTCCGGGCCAGCGGGCAGAACACTGAAGCTTTCTTT.

The genes are TRBV6-5 and TRBJ1-1; tentative D call: TRBD1 (5 bases). CDR1 is MNHEY, CDR2 SVGAGI, per germline. V was clipped by 2 bases and J by 3 bases, with 13 bases between them. The CDR3 totals 15 residues. CDR3 nucleotides: TGTGCCAGCAGTTACGGGGGAGGGATGGACACTGAAGCTTTCTTT. Protein sequence: CASSYGGGMDTEAFF.

V usage is TRBV28 and J usage is TRBJ2-5; D not resolved. CDR1 is MDHEN, CDR2 SYDVKM, per germline. The CDR3 length is 15 residues. Trimming stripped 3 bases from V and 5 bases from J, with 16 bases between. CDR3 amino acids: CASSFSSVRAETQYF. CDR3 in DNA: TGTGCCAGCAGTTTTAGTTCCGTCCGCGCCGAGACCCAGTACTTC.

There are a few counts of this clonotype. The chain couples TRBV19 to TRBJ2-5, with D tentatively TRBD1 (6 bases). The CDR3 extends over 12 amino acids. Germline CDR1 reads LNHDA; CDR2 reads SQIVND (reference sequence). Trimming took 6 bases from V and 5 from J, leaving 10 bases between them. As DNA, the CDR3 is TGTGCCAGTAGAGGGGGAGATGAGACCCAGTACTTC. This translates into CASRGGDETQYF.

This clonotype appeared a few times. The chain joins TRBV12-3 or TRBV12-4 to TRBJ1-5; D unclear. The CDR3 loop spans 13 amino acids. Deletions cut 3 bases from V and 4 bases from J, with 7 bases between. This chain's CDR3 is CASSFSANQPQHF. CDR3 coding DNA: TGTGCCAGCAGTTTTTCGGCGAATCAGCCCCAGCATTTT.

This clonotype was counted ten times or more. The genes are TRBV7-2 and TRBJ2-2, with 9 nucleotides matching TRBD2. The length of the CDR3 is 16 residues. Germline V lookup: CDR1 SGHTA, CDR2 FQGNSA. V lost 1 base, J lost 4 bases, and 4 bases stayed unmatched. DNA for the CDR3: TGTGCCAGCAGCTTAGAACCGGGACTAGCCACCGGGGAGCTGTTTTTT. As protein: CASSLEPGLATGELFF.

The chain recombines TRBV5-4 with TRBJ2-5; no clear D gene. V gave up 4 bases and J gave up 5 bases, with 12 bases separating them. Germline loops: CDR1 SGHNT, CDR2 YYREEE (reference sequence). The CDR3 contains 13 residues. CDR3 sequence: CASSKVAEETQYF. The CDR3 nucleotides read TGTGCCAGCAGCAAGGTAGCTGAGGAGACCCAGTACTTC.

This chain links TRBV28 with TRBJ2-1; 11 nucleotides align to TRBD2. CDR3 length equals 15 residues. The germline gives CDR1 MDHEN, CDR2 SYDVKM. The ends lost 2 bases at V and 9 bases at J; junction bases unmatched: 6. The CDR3 spells CASSLLLAGEPEQFF. CDR3 nucleotides: TGTGCCAGCAGTTTACTACTAGCGGGAGAGCCTGAGCAGTTCTTC.

For the CDR3, the DNA is TGCAGTGCTAGATCGACAGGGGTGCACGAGCAGTACTTC. It specifies CSARSTGVHEQYF. This chain uses TRBV20-1 with TRBJ2-7, with 8 bases aligning to TRBD1. The V gene end was trimmed by 2 bases and the J gene end by 5 bases; junction bases not matched to a gene: 5. The CDR3 totals 13 residues. CDR1 is DFQATT and CDR2 is SNEGSKA in the germline V gene (reference sequence).

This clonotype was counted a few times. The chain recombines TRBV6-1 with TRBJ2-7; 7 nucleotides line up with TRBD2. J was trimmed by 1 base and V by 5 bases; bases with no gene match: 5. The germline CDR1 and CDR2 sequences are MNHNS and SASEGT. The CDR3 runs to 14 residues. DNA for the CDR3: TGTGCCAGCAGTACGAGCGGGACGTCCTACGAGCAGTACTTC. This translates into CASSTSGTSYEQYF.

This clonotype was recorded a few times. The V gene is TRBV6-1, the J gene TRBJ2-3, with 7 positions matching TRBD2. The V gene's germline CDR1 is MNHNS and CDR2 SASEGT. Germline trimming cut 7 bases from V and 2 bases from J; bases unmatched to any gene: 12. CDR3 length: 16 amino acids. DNA of the CDR3: TGTGCCAGCACTCCGCCGGGGCTAGCGGTCACAGATACGCAGTATTTT. The encoded protein is CASTPPGLAVTDTQYF.

The chain couples TRBV7-9 to TRBJ2-1; weak D call: TRBD1 (6 bases). The germline gives CDR1 SEHNR, CDR2 FQNEAQ (reference sequence). V was pared by 5 bases and J by 0 bases, with 20 bases between. This CDR3 has 18 amino acids. The CDR3 DNA is TGTGCCAGCAGCCGCTCCGGGACAACCAGGAGCTCCTACAATGAGCAGTTCTTC. It yields the protein CASSRSGTTRSSYNEQFF.